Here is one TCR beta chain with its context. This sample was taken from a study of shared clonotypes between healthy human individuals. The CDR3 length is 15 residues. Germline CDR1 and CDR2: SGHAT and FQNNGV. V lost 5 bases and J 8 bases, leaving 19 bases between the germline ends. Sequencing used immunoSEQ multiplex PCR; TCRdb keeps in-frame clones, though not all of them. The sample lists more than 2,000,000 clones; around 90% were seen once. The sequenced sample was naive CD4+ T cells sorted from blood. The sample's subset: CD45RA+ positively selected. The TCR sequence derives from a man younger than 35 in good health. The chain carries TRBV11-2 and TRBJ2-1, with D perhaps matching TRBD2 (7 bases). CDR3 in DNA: TGTGCCAGCAGCGGTCCCGGGGGGCCTTTGGATGAGCAGTTCTTC. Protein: CASSGPGGPLDEQFF.